This T cell receptor (beta chain) was sequenced for a study of T cell responses to AZD1222 COVID-19 vaccine. Whole-study findings and limits: Clonal diversity may have been underestimated, and the donors were mostly white British, with more females than males. The breadth and depth of Spike-specific TCRs increased once two AZD1222 doses had been given. Only a handful of people who got AZD1222 tested seropositive at baseline. Dominant at 160-218 and 743-854, vaccine-associated CD4 TCRs also spanned spike.

The table came from immunoSEQ multiplex PCR; TCRdb's copy has only in-frame clones and leaves some out. The top ten clones hold 2.8% of a sample with around 130,000 clones, roughly nine tenths of them seen once. The CDR3 is 16 residues long. V was shortened by 0 bases and J by 0 bases, with 8 bases between the two germline ends. Germline-derived CDR1 and CDR2 are ENHRY and SYGVKD. With regard to this clone: Its antigen is unidentified.

Sample: peripheral blood, taken on day 0 of AZD1222 vaccination. The chain has TRBV10-3 and TRBJ2-2; D unclear. The origin of this receptor is an adult in good health. CDR3 nucleotide sequence: TGTGCCATCAGTGAGTCAGGCACAACGAACACCGGGGAGCTGTTTTTT. Translated, it gives CAISESGTTNTGELFF.